These 12 T cell receptor beta chains were sequenced from one sample in a study of regulatory T cells in long-lasting Graves disease. TCR beta libraries were built with iRepertoire HTBI primers and Arm-PCR of CDR3 regions. Using its own MiXCR run on the multiplex PCR reads, TCRdb lists one record per CDR3 protein. The sample holds 350,000 to 500,000 distinct CDR3 sequences, about 15% seen once. The time point here: newly diagnosed GD, antithyroid drugs for less than 3 months. Extracted PBMC RNA gave rise to the TCR library. In addition, the sample was reused for a study of T cells in Graves' hyperthyroidism and ophthalmopathy.

The specimen comprised peripheral blood mononuclear cells (PBMCs), sampled at new diagnosis, from a patient treated with antithyroid drugs. Receptors were obtained from a woman in her twenties or thirties with Graves disease.

Regarding this clonotype: One junction end does not reproduce the germline sequence, and a read error may be involved. The rearrangement links TRBV29-1 to TRBJ2-7, with a possible D match to TRBD2 (5 bases). Germline CDR1 and CDR2: SQVTM and ANQGSEA. This CDR3 has 13 amino acids. The CDR3 sequence: CGVAPERSYEQYF. The CDR3 DNA reads TGCGGCGTCGCGCCAGAGCGGTCCTACGAGCAGTACTTC.

There are a few counts of this clonotype. This chain links TRBV11-2 with TRBJ2-2; 11 nucleotides agree with TRBD2. The V and J ends lost 5 bases and 6 bases, in that order; junction bases with no gene match: 11. Germline CDR1 is SGHAT and CDR2 is FQNNGV. The CDR3 is made up of 17 amino acids. CDR3 residues: CASSRVLAGGLSGELFF. The CDR3 DNA follows: TGTGCCAGCAGCCGCGTCCTAGCGGGAGGTTTATCCGGGGAGCTGTTTTTT. Drawing the rest from reference TRBV11-2 and TRBJ2-2, the complete variable domain is EAGVAQSPRYKIIEKRQSVAFWCNPISGHATLYWYQQILGQGPKLLIQFQNNGVVDDSQLPKDRFSAERLKGVDSTLKIQPAKLEDSAVYLCASSRVLAGGLSGELFFGEGSRLTVL.

This clonotype was detected ten times or more. The J gene is TRBJ2-7, the V gene TRBV5-1; 7 bases match TRBD1. The CDR3 is made up of 15 amino acids. V shed 4 bases and J 2 bases; nucleotides not matched to a gene: 9. Germline assignment: CDR1 SGHRS and CDR2 YFSETQ. The CDR3 protein is CASSLGTVRTYEQYF. For the CDR3, the DNA is TGCGCCAGCAGCCTAGGGACAGTGAGGACCTACGAGCAGTACTTC. Drawing the rest from reference TRBV5-1 and TRBJ2-7, the complete variable domain is KAGVTQTPRYLIKTRGQQVTLSCSPISGHRSVSWYQQTPGQGLQFLFEYFSETQRNKGNFPGRFSGRQFSNSRSEMNVSTLELGDSALYLCASSLGTVRTYEQYFGPGTRLTVT.

For this clonotype: Given a much more abundant clone one base away, this may be a read error. The V and J genes are TRBV11-2 and TRBJ2-7; 8 positions match TRBD2. J lost 6 bases, V lost 2 bases, and 6 bases had no gene match. Germline V CDR1 and CDR2: SGHAT, FQNNGV. This CDR3 is 14 amino acids long. Written as DNA, the CDR3 is TGTGCCAGCAGCTTAAGCGGGAGTACCTCCGAGCAGTACTTC. This sequence encodes CASSLSGSTSEQYF. Complete variable domain (other parts from reference TRBV11-2 and TRBJ2-7): EAGVAQSPRYKIIEKRQSVAFWCNPISGHATLYWYQQILGQGPKLLIQFQNNGVVDDSQLPKDRFSAERLKGVDSTLKIQPAKLEDSAVYLCASSLSGSTSEQYFGPGTRLTVT.

This clonotype was seen a handful of times. The chain employs TRBV18 and TRBJ2-5; unclear D gene. From germline, CDR1 is KGHSH and CDR2 LQKENI. Trimming shortened V by 2 bases and J by 4 bases, and 14 bases separated the two germline ends. CDR3 size: 15 residues. The CDR3 spells CASSPTESFGETQYF. CDR3 in DNA: TGTGCCAGCTCACCAACGGAATCTTTTGGAGAGACCCAGTACTTC.

This clonotype was observed at least ten times. The rearrangement links TRBV12-3 or TRBV12-4 to TRBJ2-1, with D possibly being TRBD1 (5 bases). With 5 bases removed from V and 6 bases from J, the gap between germline ends came to 11 bases. The CDR3 sequence is 13 residues long. The CDR3 reads CASSTTRGNEQFF. The DNA for the CDR3 is TGTGCCAGCAGTACAACAAGGGGCAATGAGCAGTTCTTC.

There are a few counts of this clonotype. This clone may be a read error of a much larger clone one base away. The rearrangement joins TRBV13 to TRBJ2-3; D not resolved. The CDR3 has 15 amino acids. V lost 3 bases, J lost 8 bases, and 18 bases lay in between. Per the germline V gene, CDR1 is PRHDT and CDR2 is FYEKMQ (reference sequence). CDR3 amino acids: CASSFIGLQPVTQYF. CDR3 in DNA: TGTGCCAGCAGCTTTATAGGGTTACAACCAGTTACGCAGTATTTT.

This clonotype has ten or more counts. This chain links TRBV7-3 with TRBJ2-2; no clear D. Per germline, CDR1 SGHTA and CDR2 FQGTGA. The V end was cut by 0 bases, the J end by 4 bases, with 3 bases between. The CDR3 extends over 13 amino acids. Written as DNA, the CDR3 is TGTGCCAGCAGCTTAACGGTCACCGGGGAGCTGTTTTTT. Its protein product is CASSLTVTGELFF.

This clonotype was observed many times. The CDR3 region has the DNA TGCGCCAGCAGCTTGGTCGGATACGCAGGGGGGTACGAGCAGTACTTC. Amino acids: CASSLVGYAGGYEQYF. This chain uses TRBV5-1 with TRBJ2-7; D is perhaps TRBD1 (7 bases). This CDR3 is 16 amino acids long. The germline CDR1 and CDR2 sequences are SGHRS and YFSETQ. V was pared by 0 bases and J by 4 bases, with 17 bases between.

This clonotype was observed at least ten times. The chain recombines TRBV6-2 or TRBV6-3 with TRBJ2-1; 10 nucleotides line up with TRBD2. V trimming: 6 bases; J trimming: 7 bases; junction bases outside the gene matches: 12. CDR3 size: 16 residues. Germline CDR1 reads MNHEY; CDR2 reads SVGEGT. The CDR3 sequence is CASSHPRGAGGNEQFF. Here the CDR3 DNA reads TGTGCCAGCAGCCACCCCAGGGGAGCGGGAGGGAATGAGCAGTTCTTC.

This clonotype was seen ten or more times. CDR3 bases: TGTGCCAGCAGTTTTGTGGGGGACAGGGCCTACGAGCAGTACTTC. Amino acid sequence: CASSFVGDRAYEQYF. The chain recombines TRBV28 with TRBJ2-7; the match to TRBD1 covers 9 bases. The CDR3 consists of 15 residues. V shed 3 bases, J shed 2 bases, and the junction held 5 bases outside the gene matches. Per the germline V gene, CDR1 is MDHEN and CDR2 is SYDVKM.

In DNA form, the CDR3 reads TGTGCCAGTAGTATAGATTTTACGACCGGGACAGGGCATGAGCAGTTCTTC. This sequence encodes CASSIDFTTGTGHEQFF. The genes are TRBV19 and TRBJ2-1, with 9 bases aligning to TRBD1. Trimming took 0 bases from V and 8 from J; bases not matched to a gene: 11. CDR1 LNHDA and CDR2 SQIVND come from the germline V gene (reference sequence). This CDR3 is built from 17 residues.